These 3 T cell receptor beta chains share one sample of origin, sequenced in a study of PD-1 blockade in classical Hodgkin lymphoma. Every one of the patients relapsed after autologous stem cell transplantation (brentuximab vedotin exposure was variable). The assay was immunoSEQ multiplex PCR, and TCRdb's table has in-frame clones only and misses some. This sample has nearly 25,000 clones, with roughly three quarters found just once. The starting material was peripheral blood mononuclear cells (PBMCs), obtained at baseline. The receptors originated from a human donor with classical Hodgkin lymphoma.

The sample holds one count of this clone. V is TRBV16 and J is TRBJ2-7; D may be TRBD2 (5 bases). Trimming took 4 bases from V and 3 from J, leaving 10 bases between them. Germline values: CDR1 KGHSY, CDR2 FQNENV. The CDR3 is 13 amino acids. CDR3 DNA sequence: TGTGCCAGCAGCCGCTCCCGGGACTACGAGCAGTACTTC. This translates into CASSRSRDYEQYF.

The chain uses TRBV29-1 and TRBJ1-2, with 7 bases fitting TRBD1. The V segment lost 8 bases and the J segment 4 bases; nucleotides outside the gene matches: 7. Germline CDR1 reads SQVTM; CDR2 reads ANQGSEA. The CDR3 covers 12 residues. The CDR3 nucleotides are TGCAGCACAAAACAGGGGAGCTATGGCTACACCTTC. The encoded protein is CSTKQGSYGYTF.

This clone came up once. The V call is TRBV4-1, the J call TRBJ2-5, with 7 nucleotides matching TRBD1. The CDR3 length is 17 residues. CDR1 MGHRA and CDR2 YSYEKL come from the germline V gene. The J segment lost 5 bases and the V segment lost 4 bases, leaving 16 bases of the junction unmatched. CDR3 nucleotide sequence: TGCGCCAGCAGCCTAAATCCGGTCGAGGGGGCGGGCGAGACCCAGTACTTC. It encodes CASSLNPVEGAGETQYF.